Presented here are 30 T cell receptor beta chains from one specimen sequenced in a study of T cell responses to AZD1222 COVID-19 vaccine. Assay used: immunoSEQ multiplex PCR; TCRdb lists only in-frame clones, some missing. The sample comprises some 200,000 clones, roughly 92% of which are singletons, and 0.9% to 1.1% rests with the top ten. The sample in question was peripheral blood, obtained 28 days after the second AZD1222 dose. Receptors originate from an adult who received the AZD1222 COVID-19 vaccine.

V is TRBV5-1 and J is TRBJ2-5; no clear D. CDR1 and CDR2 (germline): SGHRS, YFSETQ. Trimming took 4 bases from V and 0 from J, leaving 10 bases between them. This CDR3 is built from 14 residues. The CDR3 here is CASSKDPNQETQYF. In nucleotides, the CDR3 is TGCGCCAGCAGCAAGGACCCCAACCAAGAGACCCAGTACTTC.

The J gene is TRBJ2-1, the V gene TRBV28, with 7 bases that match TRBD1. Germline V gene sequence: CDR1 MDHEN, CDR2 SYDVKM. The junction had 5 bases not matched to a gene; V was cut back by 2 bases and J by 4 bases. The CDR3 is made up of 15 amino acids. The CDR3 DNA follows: TGTGCCAGCAGTTTAGCCCCACAGGGGTACAATGAGCAGTTCTTC. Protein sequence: CASSLAPQGYNEQFF.

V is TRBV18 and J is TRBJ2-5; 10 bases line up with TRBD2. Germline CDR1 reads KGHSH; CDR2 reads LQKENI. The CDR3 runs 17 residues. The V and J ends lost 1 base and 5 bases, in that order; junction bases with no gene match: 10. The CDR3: CASSPQTSGDWGETQYF. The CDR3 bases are TGTGCCAGCTCACCACAAACTAGCGGGGACTGGGGGGAGACCCAGTACTTC.

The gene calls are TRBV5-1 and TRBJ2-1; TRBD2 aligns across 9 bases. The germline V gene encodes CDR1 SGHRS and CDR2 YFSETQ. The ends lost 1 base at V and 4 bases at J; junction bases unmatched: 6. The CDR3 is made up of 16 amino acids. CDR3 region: CASSLLVAGVYNEQFF. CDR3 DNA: TGCGCCAGCAGCTTGTTGGTAGCGGGGGTTTACAATGAGCAGTTCTTC.

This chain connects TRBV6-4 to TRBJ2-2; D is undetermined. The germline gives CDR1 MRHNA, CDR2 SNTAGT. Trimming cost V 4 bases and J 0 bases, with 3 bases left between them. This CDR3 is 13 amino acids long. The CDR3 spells CASSVSNTGELFF. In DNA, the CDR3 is TGTGCCAGCAGTGTGTCGAACACCGGGGAGCTGTTTTTT.

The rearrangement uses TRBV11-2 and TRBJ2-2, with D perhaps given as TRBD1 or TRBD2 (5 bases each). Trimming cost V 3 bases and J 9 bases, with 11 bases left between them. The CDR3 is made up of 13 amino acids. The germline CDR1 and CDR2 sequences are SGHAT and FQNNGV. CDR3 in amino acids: CASSFPGRWELFF. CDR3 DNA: TGTGCCAGCAGCTTCCCGGGACGATGGGAGCTGTTTTTT.

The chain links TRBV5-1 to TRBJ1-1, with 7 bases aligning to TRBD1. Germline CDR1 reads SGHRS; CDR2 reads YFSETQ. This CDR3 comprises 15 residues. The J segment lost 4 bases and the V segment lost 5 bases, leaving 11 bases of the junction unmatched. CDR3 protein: CASRSQGTSSTEAFF. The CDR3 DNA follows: TGCGCCAGCAGGTCACAGGGGACCTCGAGCACTGAAGCTTTCTTT.

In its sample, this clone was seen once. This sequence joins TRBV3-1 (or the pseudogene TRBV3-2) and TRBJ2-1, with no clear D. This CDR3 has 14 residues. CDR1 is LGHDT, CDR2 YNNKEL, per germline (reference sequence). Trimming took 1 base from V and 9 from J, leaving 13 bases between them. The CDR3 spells CASSQVWSNREQFF. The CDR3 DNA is TGTGCCAGCAGCCAAGTTTGGTCAAACCGTGAGCAGTTCTTC.

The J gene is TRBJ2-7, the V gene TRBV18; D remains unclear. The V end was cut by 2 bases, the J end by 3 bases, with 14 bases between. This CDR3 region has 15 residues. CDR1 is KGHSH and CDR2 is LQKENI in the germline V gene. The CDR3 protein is CASSPSSLQNYEQYF. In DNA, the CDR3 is TGTGCCAGCTCACCATCGTCTCTGCAGAACTACGAGCAGTACTTC.

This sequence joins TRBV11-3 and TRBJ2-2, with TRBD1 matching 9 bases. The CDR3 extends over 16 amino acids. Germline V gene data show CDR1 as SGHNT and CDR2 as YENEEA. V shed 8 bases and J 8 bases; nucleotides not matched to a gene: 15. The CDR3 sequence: CASGQTGQGSGGELFF. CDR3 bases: TGTGCCAGCGGCCAGACCGGACAGGGGAGTGGAGGGGAGCTGTTTTTT.

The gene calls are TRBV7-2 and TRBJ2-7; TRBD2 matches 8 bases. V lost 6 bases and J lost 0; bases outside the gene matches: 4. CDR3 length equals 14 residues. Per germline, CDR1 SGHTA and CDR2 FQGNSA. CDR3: CASRPGGSSYEQYF. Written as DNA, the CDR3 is TGTGCCAGCAGACCGGGGGGGAGCTCCTACGAGCAGTACTTC. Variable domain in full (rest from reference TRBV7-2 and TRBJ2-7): GAGVSQSPSNKVTEKGKDVELRCDPISGHTALYWYRQSLGQGLEFLIYFQGNSAPDKSGLPSDRFSAERTGGSVSTLTIQRTQQEDSAVYLCASRPGGSSYEQYFGPGTRLTVT.

The CDR3 is CASSLSGQVNGYTF. CDR3 sequence (DNA): TGTGCCAGCAGTTTATCGGGGCAGGTCAATGGCTACACCTTC. The chain combines TRBV27 with TRBJ1-2; a weak D match, TRBD1 (5 bases). CDR1 MNHEY and CDR2 SMNVEV come from the germline V gene (reference sequence). Between the trimmed V and J ends, which lost 0 bases and 6 bases, there was a span of 11 bases. The CDR3 is 14 amino acids.

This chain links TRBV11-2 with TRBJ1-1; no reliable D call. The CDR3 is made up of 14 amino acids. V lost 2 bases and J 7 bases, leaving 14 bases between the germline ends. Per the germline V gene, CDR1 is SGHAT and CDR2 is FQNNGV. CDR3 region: CASSLSLSGNEAFF. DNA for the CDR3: TGTGCCAGCAGCTTAAGTTTGTCGGGCAATGAAGCTTTCTTT.

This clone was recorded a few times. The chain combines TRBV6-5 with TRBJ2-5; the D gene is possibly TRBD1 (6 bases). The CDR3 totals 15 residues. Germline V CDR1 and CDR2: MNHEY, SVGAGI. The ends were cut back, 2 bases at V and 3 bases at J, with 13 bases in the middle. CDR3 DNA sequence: TGTGCCAGCAGTTACGGGGGCTTCGCCGAAGAGACCCAGTACTTC. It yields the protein CASSYGGFAEETQYF.

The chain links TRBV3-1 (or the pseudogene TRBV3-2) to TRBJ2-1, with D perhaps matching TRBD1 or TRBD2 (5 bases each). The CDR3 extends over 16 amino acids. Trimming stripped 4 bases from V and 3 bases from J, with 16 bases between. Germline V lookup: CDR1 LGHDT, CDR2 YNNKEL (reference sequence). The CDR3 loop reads CASSPTRDAYYNEQFF. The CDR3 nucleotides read TGTGCCAGCAGCCCTACCCGGGACGCATACTACAATGAGCAGTTCTTC.

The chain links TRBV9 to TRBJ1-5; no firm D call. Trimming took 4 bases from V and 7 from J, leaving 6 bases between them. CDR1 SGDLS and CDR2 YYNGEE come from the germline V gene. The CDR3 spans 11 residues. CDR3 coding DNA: TGTGCCAGCAGCTTGGGGCAGCCCCAGCATTTT. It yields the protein CASSLGQPQHF.

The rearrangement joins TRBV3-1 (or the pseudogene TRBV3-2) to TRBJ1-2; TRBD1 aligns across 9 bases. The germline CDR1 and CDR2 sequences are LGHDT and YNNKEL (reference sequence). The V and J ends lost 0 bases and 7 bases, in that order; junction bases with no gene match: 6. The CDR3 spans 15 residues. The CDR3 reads CASSQDIATGGGYTF. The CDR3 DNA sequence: TGTGCCAGCAGCCAAGATATTGCGACAGGGGGTGGCTACACCTTC.

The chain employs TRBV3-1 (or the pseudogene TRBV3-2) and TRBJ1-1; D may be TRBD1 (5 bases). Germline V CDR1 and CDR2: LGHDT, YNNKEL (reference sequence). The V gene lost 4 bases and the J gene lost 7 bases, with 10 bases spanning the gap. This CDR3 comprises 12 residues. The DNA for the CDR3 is TGTGCCAGCAGCCCGGGACGGATTGAAGCTTTCTTT. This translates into CASSPGRIEAFF.

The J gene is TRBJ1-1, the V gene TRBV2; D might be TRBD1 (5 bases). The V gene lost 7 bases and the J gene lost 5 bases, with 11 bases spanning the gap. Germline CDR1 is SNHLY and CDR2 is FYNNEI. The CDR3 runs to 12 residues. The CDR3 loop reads CASTTGNTEAFF. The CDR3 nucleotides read TGTGCCAGCACCACAGGAAATACTGAAGCTTTCTTT.

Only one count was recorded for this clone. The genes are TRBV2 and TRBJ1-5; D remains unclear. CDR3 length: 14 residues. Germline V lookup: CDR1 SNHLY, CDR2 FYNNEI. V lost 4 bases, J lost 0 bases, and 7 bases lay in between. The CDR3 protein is CASSGINSNQPQHF. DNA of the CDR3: TGTGCCAGCAGTGGCATTAATAGCAATCAGCCCCAGCATTTT.

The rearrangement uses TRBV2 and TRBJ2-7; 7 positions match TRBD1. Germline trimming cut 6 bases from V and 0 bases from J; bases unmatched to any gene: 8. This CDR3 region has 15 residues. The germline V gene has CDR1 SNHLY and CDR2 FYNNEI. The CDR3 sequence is CASRFTGASSYEQYF. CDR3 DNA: TGTGCCAGCAGATTTACAGGGGCGAGCTCCTACGAGCAGTACTTC.

The DNA of the CDR3 is TGTGCCAGCAGTTTAAGGGGAGACAGGGGGCGCGGAGGCTACACCTTC. It is translated as CASSLRGDRGRGGYTF. The chain uses TRBV27 and TRBJ1-2; 10 nucleotides line up with TRBD1. V was pared by 2 bases and J by 8 bases, with 11 bases of the junction left unmatched. CDR1 and CDR2 from the germline V gene are MNHEY and SMNVEV (reference sequence). The CDR3 is 16 residues long.

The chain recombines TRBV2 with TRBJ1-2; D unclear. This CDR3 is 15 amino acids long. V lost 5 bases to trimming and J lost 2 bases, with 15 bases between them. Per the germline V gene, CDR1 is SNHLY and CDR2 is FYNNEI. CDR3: CASSKDPGLNYGYTF. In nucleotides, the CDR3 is TGTGCCAGCAGTAAAGACCCCGGGTTAAACTATGGCTACACCTTC.

CDR3 sequence (DNA): TGTGCCATCAGTGAAGGGGCCTCAGCTAACTATGGCTACACCTTC. Its protein product is CAISEGASANYGYTF. The chain employs TRBV10-3 and TRBJ1-2; D is perhaps TRBD1 (5 bases). The CDR3 has 15 residues. Trimming left V 3 bases short and J 0 bases short, with 11 bases between. The germline gives CDR1 ENHRY, CDR2 SYGVKD.

The CDR3 DNA follows: TGTGCCAGTAGTACATACGGGCTGGGCACTGAAGCTTTCTTT. It specifies CASSTYGLGTEAFF. The chain has TRBV19 and TRBJ1-1; D remains ambiguous. Germline CDR1 LNHDA, CDR2 SQIVND (reference sequence). Trimming shortened V by 4 bases and J by 4 bases, and 13 bases separated the two germline ends. The CDR3 is 14 residues long.

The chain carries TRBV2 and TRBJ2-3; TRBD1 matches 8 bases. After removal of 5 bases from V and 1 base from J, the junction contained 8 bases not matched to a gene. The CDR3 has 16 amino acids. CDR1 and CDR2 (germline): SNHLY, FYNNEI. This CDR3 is CASSSTTGVRTDTQYF. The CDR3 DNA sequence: TGTGCCAGCAGTTCCACGACAGGGGTCCGCACAGATACGCAGTATTTT.

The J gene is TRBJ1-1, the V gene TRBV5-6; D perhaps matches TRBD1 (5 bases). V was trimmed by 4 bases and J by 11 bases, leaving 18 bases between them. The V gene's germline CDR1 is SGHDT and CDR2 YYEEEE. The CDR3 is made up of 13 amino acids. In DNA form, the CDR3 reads TGTGCCAGCAGCCCGGACACGGGCCCGAGCGCTTTCTTT. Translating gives CASSPDTGPSAFF. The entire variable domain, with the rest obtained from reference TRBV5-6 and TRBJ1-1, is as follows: DAGVTQSPTHLIKTRGQQVTLRCSPKSGHDTVSWYQQALGQGPQFIFQYYEEEERQRGNFPDRFSGHQFPNYSSELNVNALLLGDSALYLCASSPDTGPSAFFGQGTRLTVV.

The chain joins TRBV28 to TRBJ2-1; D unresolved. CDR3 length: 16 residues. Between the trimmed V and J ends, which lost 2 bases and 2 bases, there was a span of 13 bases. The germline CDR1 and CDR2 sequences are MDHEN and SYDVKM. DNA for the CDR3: TGTGCCAGCAGTTTAGCGCAGTATCCCCCCTACAATGAGCAGTTCTTC. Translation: CASSLAQYPPYNEQFF.

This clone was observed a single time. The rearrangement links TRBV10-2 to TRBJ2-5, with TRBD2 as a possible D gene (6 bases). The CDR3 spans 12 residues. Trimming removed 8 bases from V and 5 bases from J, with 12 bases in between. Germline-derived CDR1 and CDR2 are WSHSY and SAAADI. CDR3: CASSSGRETQYF. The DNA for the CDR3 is TGCGCCAGCTCCAGCGGGCGCGAGACCCAGTACTTC.

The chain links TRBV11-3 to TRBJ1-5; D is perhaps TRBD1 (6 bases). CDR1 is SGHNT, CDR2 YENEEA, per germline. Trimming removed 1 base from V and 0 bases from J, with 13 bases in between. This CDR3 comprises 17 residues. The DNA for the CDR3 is TGTGCCAGCAGCTTAGGGGTGGGGGGCTATAGCAATCAGCCCCAGCATTTT. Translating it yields CASSLGVGGYSNQPQHF.